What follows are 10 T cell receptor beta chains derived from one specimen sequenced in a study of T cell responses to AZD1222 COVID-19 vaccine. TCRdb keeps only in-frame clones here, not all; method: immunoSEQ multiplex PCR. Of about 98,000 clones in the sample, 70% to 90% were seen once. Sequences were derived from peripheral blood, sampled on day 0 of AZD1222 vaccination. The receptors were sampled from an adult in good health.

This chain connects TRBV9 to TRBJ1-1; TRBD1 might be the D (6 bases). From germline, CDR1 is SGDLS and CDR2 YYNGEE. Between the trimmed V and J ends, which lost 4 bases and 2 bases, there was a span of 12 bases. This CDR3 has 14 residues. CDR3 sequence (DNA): TGTGCCAGCAGCTGGGGGGCGGATAACACTGAAGCTTTCTTT. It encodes CASSWGADNTEAFF.

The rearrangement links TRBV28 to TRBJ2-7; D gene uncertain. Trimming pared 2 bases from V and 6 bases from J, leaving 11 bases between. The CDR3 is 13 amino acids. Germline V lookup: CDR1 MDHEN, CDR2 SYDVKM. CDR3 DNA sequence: TGTGCCAGCAGTTTAATAAGGGTCTCCGAGCAGTACTTC. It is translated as CASSLIRVSEQYF. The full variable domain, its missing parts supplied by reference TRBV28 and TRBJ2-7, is DVKVTQSSRYLVKRTGEKVFLECVQDMDHENMFWYRQDPGLGLRLIYFSYDVKMKEKGDIPEGYSVSREKKERFSLILESASTNQTSMYLCASSLIRVSEQYFGPGTRLTVT.

CDR3 DNA: TGTGCCAGTTCCGGGGACTTCTATGGCTACACCTTC. Translating gives CASSGDFYGYTF. V usage is TRBV28 and J usage is TRBJ1-2; possibly TRBD1 for D (5 bases). The CDR3 length is 12 residues. The germline V gene has CDR1 MDHEN and CDR2 SYDVKM. Between the trimmed V and J ends, which lost 9 bases and 4 bases, there was a span of 12 bases.

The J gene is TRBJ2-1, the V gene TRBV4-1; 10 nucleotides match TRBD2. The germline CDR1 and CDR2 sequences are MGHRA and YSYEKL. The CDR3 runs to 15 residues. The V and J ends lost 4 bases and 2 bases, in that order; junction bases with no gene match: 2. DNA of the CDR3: TGCGCCAGCAGCCGTACTAGCGGGGCCTACAATGAGCAGTTCTTC. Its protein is CASSRTSGAYNEQFF.

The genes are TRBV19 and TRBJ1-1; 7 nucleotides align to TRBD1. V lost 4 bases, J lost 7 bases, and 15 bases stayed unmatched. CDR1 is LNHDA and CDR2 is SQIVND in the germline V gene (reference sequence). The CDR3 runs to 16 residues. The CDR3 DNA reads TGTGCCAGTAGTAGACCTGACAGGGTGGTCGAGGGTGAAGCTTTCTTT. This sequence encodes CASSRPDRVVEGEAFF.

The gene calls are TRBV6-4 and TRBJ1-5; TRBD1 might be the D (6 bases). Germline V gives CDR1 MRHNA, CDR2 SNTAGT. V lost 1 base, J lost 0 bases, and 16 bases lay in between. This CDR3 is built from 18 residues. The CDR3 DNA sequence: TGTGCCAGCAGTGACTTGGGGGGCCCACGCTATAGCAATCAGCCCCAGCATTTT. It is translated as CASSDLGGPRYSNQPQHF.

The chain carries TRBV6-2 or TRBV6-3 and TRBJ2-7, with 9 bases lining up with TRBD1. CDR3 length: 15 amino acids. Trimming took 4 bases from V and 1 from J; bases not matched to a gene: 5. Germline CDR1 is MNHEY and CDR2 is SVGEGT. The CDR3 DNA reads TGTGCCAGCAGTTTTTCGGGACAGGGTTCCTACGAGCAGTACTTC. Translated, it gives CASSFSGQGSYEQYF.

The DNA for the CDR3 is TGCGCCAGCAGCCCCCGAGGAGGCCGCCGGCAATTCTTC. Residues: CASSPRGGRRQFF. This chain joins TRBV5-1 and TRBJ2-1; D is perhaps TRBD2 (5 bases). Looked up from germline, CDR1 is SGHRS and CDR2 is YFSETQ. Trimming shortened V by 4 bases and J by 16 bases, and 21 bases separated the two germline ends. The CDR3 is made up of 13 amino acids.

In DNA, the CDR3 is TGTGCCACCAGTGATTTCCGAGCGGGAGGGTCTGGTGAGCAGTTCTTC. Protein product: CATSDFRAGGSGEQFF. The rearrangement uses TRBV24-1 and TRBJ2-1; 10 bases agree with TRBD2. The CDR3 consists of 16 residues. Germline CDR1 is KGHDR and CDR2 is SFDVKD. J was trimmed by 9 bases and V by 1 base; bases with no gene match: 8.

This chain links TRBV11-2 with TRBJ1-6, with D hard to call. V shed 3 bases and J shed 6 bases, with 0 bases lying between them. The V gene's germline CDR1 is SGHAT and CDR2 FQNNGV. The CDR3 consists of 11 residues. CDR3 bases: TGTGCCAGCAGCTTTAATTCACCCCTCCACTTT. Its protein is CASSFNSPLHF.